Presented here are 32 T cell receptor beta chains from one specimen sequenced in a study of blood T cell repertoires in COVID-19. Libraries were prepared by immunoSEQ multiplex PCR; TCRdb keeps only in-frame clonotypes and omits some of them. Here the sample spans about 120,000 clones, about 80% being singletons. Sequenced sample: peripheral blood. The receptors shown here come from a man between 65 and 80 years old with active or convalescent COVID-19.

This clone was observed once. The CDR3 sequence: CASSWDRFIEDTEAFF. The CDR3 region has the DNA TGTGCCAGCAGCTGGGACAGGTTTATCGAGGACACTGAAGCTTTCTTT. The V call is TRBV13, the J call TRBJ1-1, with 8 bases matching TRBD1. J lost 3 bases, V lost 4 bases, and 10 bases had no gene match. This CDR3 is built from 16 residues. Germline CDR1 PRHDT, CDR2 FYEKMQ (reference sequence).

This chain links TRBV6-4 with TRBJ1-1; no reliable D call. The CDR3 has 14 residues. V was cut by 6 bases and J by 0 bases, with 11 bases left in between. The V gene's germline CDR1 is MRHNA and CDR2 SNTAGT. CDR3 DNA sequence: TGTGCCAGCAGAGTGGAGGCCCTGAACACTGAAGCTTTCTTT. This sequence encodes CASRVEALNTEAFF.

The V gene is TRBV6-6, the J gene TRBJ2-1; D is perhaps TRBD2 (6 bases). The CDR3 runs 13 residues. V dropped 0 bases and J dropped 9 bases, with 9 bases sitting between them. Germline assignment: CDR1 MNHNY and CDR2 SVGAGI (reference sequence). The CDR3 region is CASSYSGRSEQFF. The CDR3 DNA reads as TGTGCCAGCAGTTACTCGGGGAGGAGTGAGCAGTTCTTC.

The V call is TRBV5-1, the J call TRBJ1-1; 10 bases match TRBD1. Trimming at V came to 0 bases and at J to 6 bases, leaving 8 bases not matched to a gene. Germline V gene lookup returns CDR1 SGHRS and CDR2 YFSETQ. The CDR3 runs to 16 residues. Written as DNA, the CDR3 is TGCGCCAGCAGCTTGGATTTGATTGGACAGGGGGCTGAAGCTTTCTTT. Amino acid sequence: CASSLDLIGQGAEAFF.

CDR3 bases: TGTGCCAGCAGCCTGGGGTGGGGTGGTCAGGGGGATACGCAGTATTTT. Residues: CASSLGWGGQGDTQYF. V usage is TRBV27 and J usage is TRBJ2-3; TRBD1 might be the D (6 bases). V was pared by 6 bases and J by 6 bases, with 22 bases between. Germline CDR1 is MNHEY and CDR2 is SMNVEV (reference sequence). The CDR3 is made up of 16 amino acids.

The chain links TRBV10-1 to TRBJ2-3, with 8 bases that match TRBD2. CDR3 length equals 16 residues. Trimming took 10 bases from V and 3 from J; bases not matched to a gene: 15. Germline V gene sequence: CDR1 WNHNN, CDR2 SYGVQD (reference sequence). The CDR3 DNA is TGCGCCAAGAGTAGCGGGGCCGGGGAAAAAACAGATACGCAGTATTTT. Its protein is CAKSSGAGEKTDTQYF.

The sample holds a few counts of this clone. V and J are TRBV21-1 and TRBJ1-1; the table's D gene call, TRBD1, was not cross checked with the DNA. TRBV21-1 is a pseudogene segment. The CDR3 is made up of 13 amino acids. This chain's CDR3 is CASIVFQVFEAFF. CDR3 nucleotides: TGTGCCAGCATTGTGTTCCAGGTCTTTGAAGCTTTCTTT.

The chain employs TRBV13 and TRBJ2-5; TRBD2 aligns across 16 bases. Germline values: CDR1 PRHDT, CDR2 FYEKMQ (reference sequence). Trimming removed 5 bases from V and 5 bases from J; junction bases left unmatched: 8. CDR3 length: 17 amino acids. The CDR3 sequence: CASSIGTSGGARETQYF. The CDR3 bases are TGTGCCAGCAGCATTGGGACTAGCGGGGGGGCCCGGGAGACCCAGTACTTC. The full variable domain, rest sourced from reference TRBV13 and TRBJ2-5, is AAGVIQSPRHLIKEKRETATLKCYPIPRHDTVYWYQQGPGQDPQFLISFYEKMQSDKGSIPDRFSAQQFSDYHSELNMSSLELGDSALYFCASSIGTSGGARETQYFGPGTRLLVL.

This clone has only a few counts. This rearrangement joins TRBV4-3 to TRBJ2-5; D not resolved. The CDR3 has 13 amino acids. Trimming stripped 1 base from V and 5 bases from J, with 8 bases between. In germline, CDR1 is LGHNA, CDR2 YSLEER. The CDR3 nucleotides read TGCGCCAGCAGCCAAGGTATCGGGGAGACCCAGTACTTC. Amino acids: CASSQGIGETQYF.

The chain is built from TRBV5-1 and TRBJ2-7; weak D call: TRBD2 (7 bases). The CDR3 sequence is 15 residues long. From germline, CDR1 is SGHRS and CDR2 YFSETQ. Trimming removed 0 bases from V and 8 bases from J, with 18 bases in between. The DNA for the CDR3 is TGCGCCAGCAGCTTGGAGGGGGGAGGGCCTCAACAGCAGTACTTC. Its translation is CASSLEGGGPQQQYF.

The V gene is TRBV5-1, the J gene TRBJ1-1; 10 nucleotides line up with TRBD1. The V gene's germline CDR1 is SGHRS and CDR2 YFSETQ. V lost 4 bases, J lost 7 bases, and 7 bases stayed unmatched. There are 14 residues in the CDR3. CDR3 protein: CASSQGQGRDEAFF. The CDR3 region has the DNA TGCGCCAGCAGCCAGGGACAGGGGAGGGATGAAGCTTTCTTT. Full variable domain (remainder filled in from reference TRBV5-1 and TRBJ1-1): KAGVTQTPRYLIKTRGQQVTLSCSPISGHRSVSWYQQTPGQGLQFLFEYFSETQRNKGNFPGRFSGRQFSNSRSEMNVSTLELGDSALYLCASSQGQGRDEAFFGQGTRLTVV.

This clone was detected only a few times. V and J are TRBV30 and TRBJ1-5; D unresolved. CDR3 length equals 15 residues. CDR1 and CDR2 from the germline V gene are GTSNPN and SVGIG (reference sequence). Trimming pared 0 bases from V and 1 base from J, leaving 10 bases between. CDR3 sequence reads: CAWSVRGLSNQPQHF. CDR3 DNA: TGTGCCTGGAGTGTACGAGGATTGAGCAATCAGCCCCAGCATTTT.

The gene calls are TRBV7-2 and TRBJ1-5, with no clear D. CDR1 and CDR2 (germline): SGHTA, FQGNSA. The CDR3 is 15 amino acids. The germline V and J ends were trimmed by 1 base and 0 bases, with 7 bases remaining between them. In nucleotides, the CDR3 is TGTGCCAGCAGCTTAGGACGGAGTAGCAATCAGCCCCAGCATTTT. This encodes CASSLGRSSNQPQHF.

The chain carries TRBV11-2 and TRBJ2-1; 7 bases map to TRBD2. The CDR3 is 17 residues long. V gave up 4 bases and J gave up 0 bases; unmatched junction bases: 9. Germline-derived CDR1 and CDR2 are SGHAT and FQNNGV. CDR3 in amino acids: CASSSSGVASSYNEQFF. The CDR3 DNA follows: TGTGCCAGCAGCTCTAGCGGTGTAGCTAGCTCCTACAATGAGCAGTTCTTC.

The chain links TRBV6-1 to TRBJ1-5, with TRBD1 identical over 7 bases. This CDR3 is built from 14 residues. Germline V CDR1 and CDR2: MNHNS, SASEGT. With 3 bases clipped from V and 4 bases from J, the junction kept 3 bases outside the gene matches. The CDR3 here is CASSENRGNQPQHF. DNA for the CDR3: TGTGCCAGCAGTGAGAACAGGGGAAATCAGCCCCAGCATTTT.

The rearrangement joins TRBV6-2 or TRBV6-3 to TRBJ2-1, with TRBD2 identical over 11 bases. The CDR3 runs to 15 residues. Germline V CDR1 and CDR2: MNHEY, SVGEGT. The V segment lost 6 bases and the J segment 8 bases; nucleotides outside the gene matches: 9. CDR3 sequence reads: CASSKLAGARDEQFF. Here the CDR3 DNA reads TGTGCCAGCAGCAAACTAGCGGGAGCTAGGGATGAGCAGTTCTTC.

The V gene is TRBV3-1 (or the pseudogene TRBV3-2), the J gene TRBJ2-7, with 7 bases aligning to TRBD1. Per germline, CDR1 LGHDT and CDR2 YNNKEL (reference sequence). There are 13 residues in the CDR3. V dropped 0 bases and J dropped 11; count of bases not matched to a gene: 7. The CDR3 DNA is TGTGCCAGCAGCCAAGAAAGTGTCCAGGGGGAGTACTTC. It is translated as CASSQESVQGEYF.

This chain's CDR3 is CASSQSARQGSGNTIYF. CDR3 DNA sequence: TGCGCCAGCAGCCAATCAGCACGACAGGGTTCTGGAAACACCATATATTTT. The chain uses TRBV4-3 and TRBJ1-3; TRBD1 matches at 7 bases. Germline CDR1 is LGHNA and CDR2 is YSLEER. The CDR3 consists of 17 residues. J was trimmed by 1 base and V by 2 bases; bases with no gene match: 8.

This clone appeared a few times. The rearrangement joins TRBV6-1 to TRBJ1-4, with TRBD1 matching over 9 bases. This CDR3 comprises 14 residues. With 3 bases clipped from V and 10 bases from J, the junction kept 6 bases outside the gene matches. Looked up from germline, CDR1 is MNHNS and CDR2 is SASEGT. The CDR3: CASSDGTGHGKLFF. CDR3 in DNA: TGTGCCAGCAGTGATGGGACAGGGCATGGAAAACTGTTTTTT.

This chain joins TRBV15 and TRBJ1-1; TRBD1 matches 11 bases. This CDR3 has 15 amino acids. Per the germline V gene, CDR1 is LNHNV and CDR2 is YYDKDF (reference sequence). The V segment lost 5 bases and the J segment 3 bases; nucleotides outside the gene matches: 5. The CDR3 protein is CATSGTGGFDTEAFF. CDR3 nucleotides: TGTGCCACCAGCGGGACAGGGGGTTTTGACACTGAAGCTTTCTTT.

The chain links TRBV19 to TRBJ1-5; 8 positions agree with TRBD1. With 1 base clipped from V and 3 bases from J, the junction kept 2 bases outside the gene matches. Germline lookup yields CDR1 LNHDA and CDR2 SQIVND (reference sequence). This CDR3 comprises 15 residues. CDR3 region: CASSIGTGHNQPQHF. DNA of the CDR3: TGTGCCAGTAGTATAGGGACAGGGCACAATCAGCCCCAGCATTTT.

A few counts support this clone. V and J are TRBV27 and TRBJ1-1; possibly TRBD1 for D (5 bases). Germline CDR1 is MNHEY and CDR2 is SMNVEV (reference sequence). CDR3 length: 14 amino acids. V lost 0 bases to trimming and J lost 4 bases, with 9 bases between them. CDR3 region: CASSLSWRGTEAFF. CDR3 coding DNA: TGTGCCAGCAGTTTATCTTGGAGGGGCACTGAAGCTTTCTTT.

V is TRBV27 and J is TRBJ1-5; the match to TRBD1 covers 10 bases. In germline, CDR1 is MNHEY, CDR2 SMNVEV (reference sequence). This CDR3 is 15 amino acids long. With 11 bases clipped from V and 0 bases from J, the junction kept 7 bases outside the gene matches. The CDR3 DNA sequence: TGTGCCGGCTCCGGGACAGGGGATAGCAATCAGCCCCAGCATTTT. It specifies CAGSGTGDSNQPQHF.

This clone was recorded once. The rearrangement links TRBV15 to TRBJ1-2, with 10 bases aligning to TRBD1. The CDR3 extends over 15 amino acids. CDR1 and CDR2 (germline): LNHNV, YYDKDF (reference sequence). V lost 6 bases, J lost 7 bases, and 11 bases stayed unmatched. CDR3 bases: TGTGCCACCAGAGAACCGGGACAGGGGTTACGTGGCTACACCTTC. Its translation is CATREPGQGLRGYTF.

The gene calls are TRBV7-8 and TRBJ1-1, with a weak D call TRBD1 (6 bases). The CDR3 covers 13 residues. Trimming removed 2 bases at V and 11 bases at J, with 15 bases between. Germline lookup yields CDR1 SGHVS and CDR2 FQNEAQ. The CDR3, as DNA: TGTGCCAGCAGCTTATCAGGGGCAGGATCGGCTTTCTTT. Its protein product is CASSLSGAGSAFF.

The sample holds one count of this clone. The chain combines TRBV18 with TRBJ1-4; D gene uncertain. Deletions cut 0 bases from V and 0 bases from J, with 14 bases between. Germline V gene sequence: CDR1 KGHSH, CDR2 LQKENI. The CDR3 sequence is 18 residues long. The CDR3 DNA sequence: TGTGCCAGCTCACCACCGTCTCAAACAATTACAACTAATGAAAAACTGTTTTTT. It yields the protein CASSPPSQTITTNEKLFF. The complete variable domain, with remaining parts taken from reference TRBV18 and TRBJ1-4, reads NAGVMQNPRHLVRRRGQEARLRCSPMKGHSHVYWYRQLPEEGLKFMVYLQKENIIDESGMPKERFSAEFPKEGPSILRIQQVVRGDSAAYFCASSPPSQTITTNEKLFFGSGTQLSVL.

The chain recombines TRBV5-1 with TRBJ1-6, with TRBD1 matching 10 bases. The CDR3 is 15 amino acids. J lost 8 bases, V lost 4 bases, and 6 bases had no gene match. Germline-derived CDR1 and CDR2 are SGHRS and YFSETQ. The CDR3 DNA is TGCGCCAGCAGCGGCGGGACAGGGGAGGATTCACCCCTCCACTTT. As protein: CASSGGTGEDSPLHF. The complete variable domain, with remaining parts taken from reference TRBV5-1 and TRBJ1-6, reads KAGVTQTPRYLIKTRGQQVTLSCSPISGHRSVSWYQQTPGQGLQFLFEYFSETQRNKGNFPGRFSGRQFSNSRSEMNVSTLELGDSALYLCASSGGTGEDSPLHFGNGTRLTVT.

J is TRBJ2-7 and V is TRBV2; D is undetermined. Germline CDR1 is SNHLY and CDR2 is FYNNEI. V lost 6 bases, J lost 1 base, and 4 bases lay in between. This CDR3 is 11 amino acids long. The CDR3 DNA sequence: TGTGCCAGCAGCACTTCCTACGAGCAGTACTTC. Its protein is CASSTSYEQYF.

This chain links TRBV4-2 with TRBJ2-1; possible D gene TRBD1, 6 bases. Germline V gene lookup returns CDR1 LGHNA and CDR2 YNFKEQ. V dropped 4 bases and J dropped 7 bases, with 14 bases sitting between them. The CDR3 runs to 14 residues. CDR3 protein: CASSPPSGANEQFF. The CDR3 nucleotides are TGTGCCAGCAGCCCCCCCTCAGGGGCGAATGAGCAGTTCTTC.

The chain has TRBV9 and TRBJ2-7; no reliable D call. CDR3 size: 15 residues. Germline CDR1 is SGDLS and CDR2 is YYNGEE. The V and J ends lost 0 bases and 0 bases respectively, with 10 bases between them. CDR3 DNA: TGTGCCAGCAGCGTAGGAACAGATAGCTCCTACGAGCAGTACTTC. The encoded protein is CASSVGTDSSYEQYF.

The J gene is TRBJ2-1, the V gene TRBV2; D is uncertain. Germline CDR1 is SNHLY and CDR2 is FYNNEI. CDR3 length: 13 amino acids. V was clipped by 1 base and J by 9 bases, with 10 bases between them. The CDR3 is CASSEVRLGEQFF. The CDR3 DNA follows: TGTGCCAGCAGTGAAGTCAGGCTGGGTGAGCAGTTCTTC.

The rearrangement uses TRBV4-1 and TRBJ1-2; D possibly corresponds to TRBD1 (5 bases). Between the trimmed V and J ends, which lost 1 base and 1 base, there was a span of 19 bases. Germline CDR1 MGHRA, CDR2 YSYEKL. The CDR3 is 18 amino acids. As DNA, the CDR3 is TGCGCCAGCAGCCAAGGAGCCTCCAGGCAGGGAGGTAACTATGGCTACACCTTC. It codes for CASSQGASRQGGNYGYTF.